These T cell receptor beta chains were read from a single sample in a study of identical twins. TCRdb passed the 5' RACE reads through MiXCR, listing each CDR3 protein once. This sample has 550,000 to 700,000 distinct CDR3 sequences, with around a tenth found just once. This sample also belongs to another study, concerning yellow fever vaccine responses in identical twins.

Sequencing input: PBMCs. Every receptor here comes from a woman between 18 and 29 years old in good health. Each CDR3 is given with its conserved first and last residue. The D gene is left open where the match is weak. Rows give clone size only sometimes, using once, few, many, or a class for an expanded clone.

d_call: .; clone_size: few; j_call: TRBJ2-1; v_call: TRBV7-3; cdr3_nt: TGTGCCAGCAGCTTAACGCCCTCCCATGAGCAGTTCTTC; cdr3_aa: CASSLTPSHEQFF
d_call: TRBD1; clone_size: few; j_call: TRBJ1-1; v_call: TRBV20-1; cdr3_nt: TGCAGTGCTAGACGTCCGGGACAGGGATTCACTGAAGCTTTCTTT; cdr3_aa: CSARRPGQGFTEAFF
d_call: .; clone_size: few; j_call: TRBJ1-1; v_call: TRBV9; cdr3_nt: TGTGCCAGCAGCGTAGGTCTTGTCCCCCCGCAGACTGAAGCTTTCTTT; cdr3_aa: CASSVGLVPPQTEAFF
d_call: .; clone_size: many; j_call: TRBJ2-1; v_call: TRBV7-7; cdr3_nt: TGTGCTAGCCCCCCGCGGACAGAAAACAATGAGCAGTTCTTC; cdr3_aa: CASPPRTENNEQFF
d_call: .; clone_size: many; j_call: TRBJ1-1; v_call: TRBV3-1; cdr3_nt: TGTGCCAGCAGCTCGAAGGACACTGAAGCTTTCTTT; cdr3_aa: CASSSKDTEAFF
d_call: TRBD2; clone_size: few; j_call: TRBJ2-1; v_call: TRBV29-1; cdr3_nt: TGCAGCGTTGAGTCGGTTAGCGGGGATGAGCAGTTCTTC; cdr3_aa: CSVESVSGDEQFF
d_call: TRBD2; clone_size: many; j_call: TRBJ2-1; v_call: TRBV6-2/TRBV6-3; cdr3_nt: TGTGCCAGCAGTTACTCCTTACTAGCGGGTAGGAGCAATGAGCAGTTCTTC; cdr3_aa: CASSYSLLAGRSNEQFF
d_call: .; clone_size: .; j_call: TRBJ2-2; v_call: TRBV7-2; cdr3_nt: TGTGCCAGCAGTCCCTCGGGCAGCGAGGCCGGGGAGCTGTTTTTT; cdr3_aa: CASSPSGSEAGELFF
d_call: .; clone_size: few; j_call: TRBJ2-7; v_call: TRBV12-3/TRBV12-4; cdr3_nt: TGTGCCAGCACCTGGGGTGGGGAGATGGGCGAGCAGTACTTC; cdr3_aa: CASTWGGEMGEQYF
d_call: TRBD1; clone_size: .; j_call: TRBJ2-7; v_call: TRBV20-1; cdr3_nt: TGCAGTGCTTCACCCCTTACAGGGGGTAGCTCCTACGAGCAGTACTTC; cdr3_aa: CSASPLTGGSSYEQYF
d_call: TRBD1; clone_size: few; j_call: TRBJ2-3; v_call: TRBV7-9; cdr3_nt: TGTGCCAGCAGCCCCACAGGGGGCCCGGGTGCAGATACGCAGTATTTT; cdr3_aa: CASSPTGGPGADTQYF
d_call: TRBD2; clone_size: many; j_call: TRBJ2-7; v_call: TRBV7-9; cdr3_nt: TGTGCCAGCAGCAAAGGGGCGGGAGCAACCTACGAGCAGTACTTC; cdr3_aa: CASSKGAGATYEQYF
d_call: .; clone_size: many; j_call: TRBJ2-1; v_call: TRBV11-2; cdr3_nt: TGTGCCAGCAGCTTCCGGGACACCTACAATGAGCAGTTCTTC; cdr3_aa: CASSFRDTYNEQFF
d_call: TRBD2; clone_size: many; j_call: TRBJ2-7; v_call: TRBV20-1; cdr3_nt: TGCAGTGCTAGGGAGTCAGCGGGAGATCCCTACGAGCAGTACTTC; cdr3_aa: CSARESAGDPYEQYF
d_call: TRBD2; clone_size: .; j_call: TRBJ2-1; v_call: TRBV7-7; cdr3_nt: TGTGCTAGCAGCCGTGCGAGCGGGGCTGCAAATGAGCAGTTCTTC; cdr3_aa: CASSRASGAANEQFF
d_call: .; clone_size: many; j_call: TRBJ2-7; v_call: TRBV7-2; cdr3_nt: TGTGCCAGCAGCTTACAGGTAGCAACCTACGAGCAGTACTTC; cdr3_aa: CASSLQVATYEQYF
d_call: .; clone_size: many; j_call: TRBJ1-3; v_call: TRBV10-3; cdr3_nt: TGTGCCATCAGCGAATCTGGAAACACCATATATTTT; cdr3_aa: CAISESGNTIYF
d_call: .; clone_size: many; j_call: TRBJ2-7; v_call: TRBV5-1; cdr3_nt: TGCGCCAGCAGCTGGGAATCCTTTGACAACTACGAGCAGTACTTC; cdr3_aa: CASSWESFDNYEQYF
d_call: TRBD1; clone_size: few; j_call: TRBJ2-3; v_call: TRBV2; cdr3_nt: TGTGCCAGCAGGGGATGGGGACAGGAGACAGATACGCAGTATTTT; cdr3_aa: CASRGWGQETDTQYF
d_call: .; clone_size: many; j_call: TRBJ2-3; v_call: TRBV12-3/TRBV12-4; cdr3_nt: TGTGCCAGCACCAACAACTTCGGATCTAGCACAGATACGCAGTATTTT; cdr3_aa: CASTNNFGSSTDTQYF
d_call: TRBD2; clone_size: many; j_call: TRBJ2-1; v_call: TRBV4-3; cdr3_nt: TGCGCCAGCAGCCAAGATTGGCGTCTAGCGGCCTACAATGAGCAGTTCTTC; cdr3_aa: CASSQDWRLAAYNEQFF
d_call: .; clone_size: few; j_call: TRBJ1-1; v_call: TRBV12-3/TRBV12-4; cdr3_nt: TGTGCCAGCAGTCTGGGCTTCAACACTGAAGCTTTCTTT; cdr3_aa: CASSLGFNTEAFF
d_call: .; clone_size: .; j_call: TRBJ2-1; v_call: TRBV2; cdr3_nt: TGTGCCAGCAGTGCCACGGAATTACAGTTCTTC; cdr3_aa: CASSATELQFF
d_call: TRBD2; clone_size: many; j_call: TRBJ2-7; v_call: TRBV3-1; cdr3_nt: TGTGCCAGCAGCCACACCAGCGGGAGCGGAGGGCCCTACGAGCAGTACTTC; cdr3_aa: CASSHTSGSGGPYEQYF
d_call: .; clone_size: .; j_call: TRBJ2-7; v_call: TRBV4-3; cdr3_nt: TGCGCCAGCAGCCAAGTACAAGGGCAGTTCTACGAGCAGTACTTC; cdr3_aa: CASSQVQGQFYEQYF
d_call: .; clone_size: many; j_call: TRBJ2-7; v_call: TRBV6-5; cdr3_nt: TGTGCCAGCAGTTACTCTAGCGCGTCCACCTACGAGCAGTACTTC; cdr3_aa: CASSYSSASTYEQYF
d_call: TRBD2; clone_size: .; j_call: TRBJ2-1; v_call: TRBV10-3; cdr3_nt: TGTGCCATCAGTGACACATCGGGGACTAGCAGTACCTACAATGAGCAGTTCTTC; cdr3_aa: CAISDTSGTSSTYNEQFF
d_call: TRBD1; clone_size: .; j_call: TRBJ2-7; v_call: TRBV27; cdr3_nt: TGTGCCAGCAGGGAAACAGGGGACCAATACGAGCAGTACTTC; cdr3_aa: CASRETGDQYEQYF
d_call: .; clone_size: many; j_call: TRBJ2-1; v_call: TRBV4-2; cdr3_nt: TGTGCCAGCAAGTGTCTGATCGATGAGCAGTTCTTC; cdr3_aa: CASKCLIDEQFF
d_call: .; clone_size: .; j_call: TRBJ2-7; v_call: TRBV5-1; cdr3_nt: TGCGCCAGCAGCCTGGATCCTGGGGGGACCTACGAGCAGTACTTC; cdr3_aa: CASSLDPGGTYEQYF
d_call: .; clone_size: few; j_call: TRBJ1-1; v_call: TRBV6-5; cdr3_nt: TGTGCCAGCAGTTACGAGGGAGTGAACACTGAAGCTTTCTTT; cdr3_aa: CASSYEGVNTEAFF
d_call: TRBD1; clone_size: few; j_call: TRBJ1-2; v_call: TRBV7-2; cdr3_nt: TGTGCCAGCAGCTTATCTCCAGGGGGCTATGGCTACACCTTC; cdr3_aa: CASSLSPGGYGYTF
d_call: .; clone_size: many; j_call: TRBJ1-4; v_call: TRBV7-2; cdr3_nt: TGTGCCAGCAGCGAAACCCTTGAAAAACTGTTTTTT; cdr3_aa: CASSETLEKLFF
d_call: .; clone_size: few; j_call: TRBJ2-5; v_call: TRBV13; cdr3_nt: TGTGCCAGCAGCTCGGACCTGCGCAGGGGGACCCAGTACTTC; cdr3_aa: CASSSDLRRGTQYF
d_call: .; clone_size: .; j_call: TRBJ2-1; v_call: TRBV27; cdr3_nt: TGTGCCAGCAGTTTAACCTCTAGCAGAAGCTCCTACAATGAGCAGTTCTTC; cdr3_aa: CASSLTSSRSSYNEQFF
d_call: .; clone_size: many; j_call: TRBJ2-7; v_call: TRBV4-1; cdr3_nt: TGCGCCAGCAGCCAAGATAAGGCAAACTTAGCCTACGAGCAGTACTTC; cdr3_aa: CASSQDKANLAYEQYF
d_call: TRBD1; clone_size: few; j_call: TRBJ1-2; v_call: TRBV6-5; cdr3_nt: TGTGCCAGCAGTTACCCCCTACTTGGACAGGGTAGCTATGGCTACACCTTC; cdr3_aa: CASSYPLLGQGSYGYTF
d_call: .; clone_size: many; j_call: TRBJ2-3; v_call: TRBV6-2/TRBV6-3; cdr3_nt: TGTGCCATCCAGGACAGTGGAGCAGATACGCAGTATTTT; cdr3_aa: CAIQDSGADTQYF
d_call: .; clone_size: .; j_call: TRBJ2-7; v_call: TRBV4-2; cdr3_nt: TGTGCCAGCAGCCAAGCCACTAGTGGGGGTTTTGAGCAGTACTTC; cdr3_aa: CASSQATSGGFEQYF
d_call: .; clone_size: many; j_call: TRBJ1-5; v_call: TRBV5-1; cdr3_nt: TGCGCCAGCAGCTTGGGAGGGGCGAGCAATCAGCCCCAGCATTTT; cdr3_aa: CASSLGGASNQPQHF
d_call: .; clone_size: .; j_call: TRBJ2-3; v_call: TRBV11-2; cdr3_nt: TGTGCCAGCACCACGGGCATGTACAGCACAGATACGCAGTATTTT; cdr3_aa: CASTTGMYSTDTQYF
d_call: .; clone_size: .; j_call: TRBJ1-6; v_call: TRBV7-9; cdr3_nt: TGTGCCAGCGGGGGGCCTTTGGGGGATTCACCCCTCCACTTT; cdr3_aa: CASGGPLGDSPLHF
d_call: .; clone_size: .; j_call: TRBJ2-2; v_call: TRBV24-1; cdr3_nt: TGTGCCACCAGTGATTTTGGGGGCACCGGGGAGCTGTTTTTT; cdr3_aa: CATSDFGGTGELFF
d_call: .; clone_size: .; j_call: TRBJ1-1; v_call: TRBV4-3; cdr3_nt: TGCGCCAGCAGCCAGATAATAAACACTGAAGCTTTCTTT; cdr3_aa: CASSQIINTEAFF
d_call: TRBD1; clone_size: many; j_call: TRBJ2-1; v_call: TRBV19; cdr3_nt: TGTGCCAGTAGTAAACCGGGACAGGGCAGCAATGAGCAGTTCTTC; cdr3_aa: CASSKPGQGSNEQFF
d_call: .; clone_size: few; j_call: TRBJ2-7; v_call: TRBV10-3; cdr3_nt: TGTGCCATCAAAGGGGGCTACGAGCAGTACTTC; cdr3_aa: CAIKGGYEQYF
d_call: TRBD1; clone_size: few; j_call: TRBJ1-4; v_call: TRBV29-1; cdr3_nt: TGCAGTGGCCTCACCCTGGACAGGGGTTATGAAAAACTGTTTTTT; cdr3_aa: CSGLTLDRGYEKLFF
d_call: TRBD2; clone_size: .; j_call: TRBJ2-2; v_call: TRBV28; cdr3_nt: TGTGCCAGCAGTCCCAGGACTAGCGGGATGAACACCGGGGAGCTGTTTTTT; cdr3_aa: CASSPRTSGMNTGELFF
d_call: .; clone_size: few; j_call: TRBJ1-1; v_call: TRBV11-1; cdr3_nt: TGTGCCAGCAGCTTTAGGCTCCGGAGAGGCACTGAAGCTTTCTTT; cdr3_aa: CASSFRLRRGTEAFF
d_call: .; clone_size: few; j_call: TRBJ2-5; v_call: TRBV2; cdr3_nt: TGTGCCAGCAGTGAAGTACGGCAGGGGAAAAAGACCCAGTACTTC; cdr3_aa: CASSEVRQGKKTQYF
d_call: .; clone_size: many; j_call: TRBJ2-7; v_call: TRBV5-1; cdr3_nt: TGCGCCAGCAGCCACCAGGCCAAGCAGTACTTC; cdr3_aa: CASSHQAKQYF
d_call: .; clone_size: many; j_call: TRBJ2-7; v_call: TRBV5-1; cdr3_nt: TGCGCCAGCAGCTTGTCGGGTCAGGAGCAGTACTTC; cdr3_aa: CASSLSGQEQYF
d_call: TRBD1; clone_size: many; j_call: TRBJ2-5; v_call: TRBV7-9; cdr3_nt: TGTGCCAGCAGCTCGCTGATAGGACAGGACGAGACCCAGTACTTC; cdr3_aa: CASSSLIGQDETQYF
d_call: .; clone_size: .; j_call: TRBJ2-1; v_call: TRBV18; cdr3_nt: TGTGCCAGCTCACCACCGGCTCCTCCCAATGAGCAGTTCTTC; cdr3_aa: CASSPPAPPNEQFF
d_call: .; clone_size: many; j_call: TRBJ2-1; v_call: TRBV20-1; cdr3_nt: TGCAGTGCTAGAGACAGGGCTTCCTACAATGAGCAGTTCTTC; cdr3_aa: CSARDRASYNEQFF
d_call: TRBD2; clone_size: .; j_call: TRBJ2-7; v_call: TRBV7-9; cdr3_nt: TGTGCCAGCAGCTGGGGACTAGCGCTCCAGAGCTCCTACGAGCAGTACTTC; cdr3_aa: CASSWGLALQSSYEQYF
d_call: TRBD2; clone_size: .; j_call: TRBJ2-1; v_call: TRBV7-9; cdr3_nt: TGTGCCAGCAGCTTAGCGGCGGGAGGGCCCTCCTACAATGAGCAGTTCTTC; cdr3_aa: CASSLAAGGPSYNEQFF
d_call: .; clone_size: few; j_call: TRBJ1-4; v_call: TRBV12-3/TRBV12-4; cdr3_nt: TGTGCCAGTACCTCAACTAATGAAAAACTGTTTTTT; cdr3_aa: CASTSTNEKLFF